Shown below are 4 T cell receptor beta chains from a single sample sequenced in a study of blood T cell repertoires in COVID-19. Sequencing was performed with immunoSEQ multiplex PCR; in TCRdb, only in-frame clones are kept and a portion is missing. The sample records about 68,000 clones, almost 85% being singletons. Sequences were obtained from peripheral blood. Source of these receptors: a man in his forties or fifties with acute or convalescent COVID-19.

The chain is built from TRBV7-2 and TRBJ2-5, with D perhaps matching TRBD2 (6 bases). The germline V and J ends were trimmed by 3 bases and 5 bases, with 16 bases remaining between them. Germline lookup yields CDR1 SGHTA and CDR2 FQGNSA. The CDR3 loop spans 15 amino acids. The CDR3 loop reads CASSFRLGWGETQYF. DNA of the CDR3: TGTGCCAGCAGCTTCCGACTAGGTTGGGGGGAGACCCAGTACTTC.

This chain joins TRBV30 and TRBJ1-2; D is undetermined. This CDR3 is built from 11 residues. CDR1 is GTSNPN, CDR2 SVGIG, per germline (reference sequence). The V end was cut by 2 bases, the J end by 6 bases, with 7 bases between. CDR3 DNA sequence: TGTGCCTGGAGTTGGGAGAATGGCTACACCTTC. Translation gives CAWSWENGYTF.

The V call is TRBV5-5, the J call TRBJ1-5, with D uncertain. V was shortened by 0 bases and J by 8 bases, with 6 bases between the two germline ends. CDR3 size: 12 residues. CDR1 and CDR2 from the germline V gene are SGHKS and YYEKEE (reference sequence). The DNA of the CDR3 is TGTGCCAGCAGCTTGGCAGGTGAGCCCCAGCATTTT. Translating gives CASSLAGEPQHF.

The V and J genes are TRBV4-1 and TRBJ1-2; TRBD1 matches 7 bases. The CDR3 loop spans 15 amino acids. Germline V gene data show CDR1 as MGHRA and CDR2 as YSYEKL. J lost 4 bases, V lost 0 bases, and 5 bases had no gene match. This CDR3 reads CASSQDQGGGYGYTF. CDR3 DNA sequence: TGCGCCAGCAGCCAAGATCAGGGGGGCGGCTATGGCTACACCTTC.